The subject of this entry is one T cell receptor beta chain. The sample holds one count of this clone. Its antigen has not been determined. Base qualities are not at hand, and no much larger clone is one base apart. The data belong to a study of blood T cell repertoires in COVID-19 (dated by TCRdb to 2020 to 2021). As for the study more broadly: Samples covering the acute and convalescent phases of COVID-19 were provided by collaborators in the United States, Italy and Spain. The prospective study material was composed of cDNA or gDNA derived from T cells, B-cell-depleted T cells, or PBMCs. Nearly every sample came with metadata listing a de-identified subject ID, COVID-19 status, age in years and sex. Samples were obtained from the ongoing ImmuneRACE study (first 160 participants) and from over 1,000 subjects provided by 6 global collaborators. Where HLA class I and class II types were available, the types were taken from metadata supplied by the sample provider, not from assay-based typing. Subjects who had been exposed to COVID-19, were actively infected with it, or had recovered from it provided the deeply sampled blood TCRbeta repertoires that made up the dataset. The repertoires were released in a freely available public database intended as a resource for research on the immune response to SARS-CoV-2. Here is what the overall study found, with its caveats: Clinical and demographic metadata were provided uncurated, with the amount varying by source and participant.

V loses 6 bases of germline sequence and J loses 0 bases, and the interval between the two ends is 8 bases. Via the germline V gene, CDR1 is KGHDR and CDR2 SFDVKD. Reading from cysteine to phenylalanine, the CDR3 counts 15 amino acids. Just CDR3 DNA is preserved here, 45 bases in frame from base 1. TCRbeta CDR3 regions were amplified from genomic DNA by means of the immunoSEQ Assay, a bias-controlled multiplex PCR. The authors' pipeline ran thus. Within the assay, amplification of reference gene primers was used to estimate how many nucleated cells each sample contained. Sequence reads were collapsed and filtered to measure the absolute abundance of every unique TCRbeta CDR3 rearrangement. For each sample, productive Simpson clonality was calculated as the square root of Simpson's diversity index across productive rearrangements. TCRdb took over this immuneACCESS table, retaining in-frame rearrangements with V and J assigned. Such tables are incomplete; in checked studies, under half of the missing clones stem from an unresolved V gene, and the remainder is unexplained. The V and J calls and the clone size are those of that table, but D and trimming were determined from the DNA. The table for this sample lists about 45,000 clones; 90% of them were counted only once. The top ten clonotypes cover around 20% of the sample.

Whole blood was collected in K2EDTA tubes by collaborating institutions according to the institutions' own protocols. Collaborator samples were shipped for TCRbeta analysis as frozen whole blood, isolated PBMCs, or DNA extracted from either sample type. The TCR originated in a man in his 70s with active COVID-19. This chain is built from TRBV24-1 and TRBJ2-6; a confident D gene designation cannot be given. The sequenced sample consisted of peripheral blood. The nucleotides read TGTGCCACCAGTCAGGCTCACTCTGGGGCCAACGTCCTGACTTTC. It specifies CATSQAHSGANVLTF.